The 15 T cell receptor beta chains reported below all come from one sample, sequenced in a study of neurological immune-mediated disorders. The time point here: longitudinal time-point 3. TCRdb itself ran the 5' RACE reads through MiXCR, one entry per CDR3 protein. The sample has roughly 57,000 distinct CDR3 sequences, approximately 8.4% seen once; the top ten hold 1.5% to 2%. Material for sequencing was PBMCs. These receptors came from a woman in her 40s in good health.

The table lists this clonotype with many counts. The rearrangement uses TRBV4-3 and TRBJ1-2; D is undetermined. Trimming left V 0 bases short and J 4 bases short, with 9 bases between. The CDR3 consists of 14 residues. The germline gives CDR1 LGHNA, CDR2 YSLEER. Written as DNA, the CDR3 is TGCGCCAGCAGCCAAGATCTATATACCTATGGCTACACCTTC. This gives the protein CASSQDLYTYGYTF.

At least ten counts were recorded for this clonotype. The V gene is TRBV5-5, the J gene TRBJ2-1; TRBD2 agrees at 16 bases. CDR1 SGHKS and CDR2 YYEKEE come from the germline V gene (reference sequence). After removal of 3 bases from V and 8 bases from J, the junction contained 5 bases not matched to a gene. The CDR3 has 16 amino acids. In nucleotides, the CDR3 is TGTGCCAGCAGCTCGGGACTAGCGGGAGGGCGGGATGAGCAGTTCTTC. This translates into CASSSGLAGGRDEQFF.

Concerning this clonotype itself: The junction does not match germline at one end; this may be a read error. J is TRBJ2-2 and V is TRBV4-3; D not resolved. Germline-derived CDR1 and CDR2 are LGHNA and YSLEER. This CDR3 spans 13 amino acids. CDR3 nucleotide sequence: TGCGCCAGCAGCCAGGGGTGTACCGAGGAGCTGTTTTTT. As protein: CASSQGCTEELFF.

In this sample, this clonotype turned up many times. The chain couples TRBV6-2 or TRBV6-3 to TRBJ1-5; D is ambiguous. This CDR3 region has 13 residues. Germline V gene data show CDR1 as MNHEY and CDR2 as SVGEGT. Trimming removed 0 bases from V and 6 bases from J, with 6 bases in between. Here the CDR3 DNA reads TGTGCCAGCAGTTACTCGTCGGGTCAGCCCCAGCATTTT. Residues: CASSYSSGQPQHF.

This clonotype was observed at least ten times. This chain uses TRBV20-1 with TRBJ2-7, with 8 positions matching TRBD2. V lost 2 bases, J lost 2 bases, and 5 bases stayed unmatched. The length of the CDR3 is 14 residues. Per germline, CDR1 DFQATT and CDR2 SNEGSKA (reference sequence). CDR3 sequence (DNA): TGCAGTGCTAGATTTCCGGGGGGGGCCTACGAGCAGTACTTC. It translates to CSARFPGGAYEQYF.

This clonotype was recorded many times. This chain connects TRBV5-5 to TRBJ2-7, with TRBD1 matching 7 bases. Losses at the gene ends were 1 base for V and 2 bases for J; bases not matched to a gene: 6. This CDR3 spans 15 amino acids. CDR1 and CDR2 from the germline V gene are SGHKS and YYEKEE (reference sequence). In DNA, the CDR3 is TGTGCCAGCAGCTTGAGGTGGGACAGAACCTACGAGCAGTACTTC. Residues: CASSLRWDRTYEQYF.

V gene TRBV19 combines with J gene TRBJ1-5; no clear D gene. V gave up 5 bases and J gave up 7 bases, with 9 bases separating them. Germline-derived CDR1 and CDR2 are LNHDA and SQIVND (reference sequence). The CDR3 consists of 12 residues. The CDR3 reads CASSPGRQPQHF. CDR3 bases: TGTGCCAGTAGTCCTGGAAGGCAGCCCCAGCATTTT.

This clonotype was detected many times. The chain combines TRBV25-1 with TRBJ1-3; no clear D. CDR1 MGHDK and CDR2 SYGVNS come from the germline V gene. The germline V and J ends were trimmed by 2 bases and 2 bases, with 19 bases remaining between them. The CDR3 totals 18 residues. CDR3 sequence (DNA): TGTGCCAGCAGTGAACCCCTCTTGATCGGGAGACCTGGAAACACCATATATTTT. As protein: CASSEPLLIGRPGNTIYF.

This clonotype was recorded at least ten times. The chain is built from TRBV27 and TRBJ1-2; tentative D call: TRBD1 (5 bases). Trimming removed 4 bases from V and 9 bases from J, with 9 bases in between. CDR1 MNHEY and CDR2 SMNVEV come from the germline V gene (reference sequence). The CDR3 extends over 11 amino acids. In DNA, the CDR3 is TGTGCCAGCAGTTCCCGGGGACGCTACACCTTC. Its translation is CASSSRGRYTF.

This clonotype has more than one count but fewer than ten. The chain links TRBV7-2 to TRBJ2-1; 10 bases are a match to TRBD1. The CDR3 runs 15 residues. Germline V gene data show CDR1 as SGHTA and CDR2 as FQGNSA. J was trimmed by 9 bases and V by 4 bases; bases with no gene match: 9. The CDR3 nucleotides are TGTGCCAGCAGCTATGACAGGGGGCTAAGCTCTGAGCAGTTCTTC. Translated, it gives CASSYDRGLSSEQFF.

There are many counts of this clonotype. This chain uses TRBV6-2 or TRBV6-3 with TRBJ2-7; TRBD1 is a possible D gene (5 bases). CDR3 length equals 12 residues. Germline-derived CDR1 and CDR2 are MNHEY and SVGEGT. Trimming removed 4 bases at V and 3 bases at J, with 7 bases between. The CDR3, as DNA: TGTGCCAGCAGTTCCCAGGGCTACGAGCAGTACTTC. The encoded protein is CASSSQGYEQYF.

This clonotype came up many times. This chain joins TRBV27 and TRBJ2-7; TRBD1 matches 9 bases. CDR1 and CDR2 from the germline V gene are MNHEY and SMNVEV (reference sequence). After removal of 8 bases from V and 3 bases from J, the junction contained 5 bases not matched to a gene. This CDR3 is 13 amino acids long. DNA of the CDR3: TGTGCCAGCCACCGGACAGGGGACTACGAGCAGTACTTC. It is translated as CASHRTGDYEQYF.

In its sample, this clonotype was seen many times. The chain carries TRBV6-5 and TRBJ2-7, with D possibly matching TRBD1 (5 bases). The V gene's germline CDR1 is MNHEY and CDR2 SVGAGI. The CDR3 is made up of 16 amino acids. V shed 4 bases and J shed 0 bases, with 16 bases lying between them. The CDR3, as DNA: TGTGCCAGCAGTTTCTTGACAGACCAGCTCTCCTACGAGCAGTACTTC. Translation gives CASSFLTDQLSYEQYF.

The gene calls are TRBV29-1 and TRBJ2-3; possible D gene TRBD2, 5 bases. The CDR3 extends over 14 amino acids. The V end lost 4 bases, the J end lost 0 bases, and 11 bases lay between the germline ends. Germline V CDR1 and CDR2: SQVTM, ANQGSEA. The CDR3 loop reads CSVGSRLSTDTQYF. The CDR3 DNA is TGCAGCGTTGGGTCCCGACTAAGCACAGATACGCAGTATTTT.

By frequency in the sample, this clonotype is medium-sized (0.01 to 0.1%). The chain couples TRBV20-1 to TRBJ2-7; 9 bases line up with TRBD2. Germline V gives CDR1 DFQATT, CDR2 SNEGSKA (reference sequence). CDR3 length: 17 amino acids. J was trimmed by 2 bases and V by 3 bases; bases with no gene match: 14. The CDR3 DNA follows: TGCAGTGCTAGCCCCCTCGGGGTGCGGGAGGGCCCCTACGAGCAGTACTTC. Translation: CSASPLGVREGPYEQYF.